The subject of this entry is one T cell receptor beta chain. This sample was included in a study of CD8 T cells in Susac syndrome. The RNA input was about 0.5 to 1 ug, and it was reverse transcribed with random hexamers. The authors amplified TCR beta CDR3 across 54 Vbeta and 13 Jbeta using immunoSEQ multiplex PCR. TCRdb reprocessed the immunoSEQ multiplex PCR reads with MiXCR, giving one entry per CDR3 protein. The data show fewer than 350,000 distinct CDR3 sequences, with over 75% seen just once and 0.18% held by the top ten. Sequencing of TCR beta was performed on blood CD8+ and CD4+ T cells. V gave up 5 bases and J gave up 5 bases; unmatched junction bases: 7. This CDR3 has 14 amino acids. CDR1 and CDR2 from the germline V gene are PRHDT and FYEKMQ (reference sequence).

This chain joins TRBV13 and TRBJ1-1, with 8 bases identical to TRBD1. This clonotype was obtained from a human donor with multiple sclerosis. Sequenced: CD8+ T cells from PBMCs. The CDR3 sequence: CASSPRTGRTEAFF. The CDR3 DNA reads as TGTGCCAGCAGCCCCCGGACAGGGAGGACTGAAGCTTTCTTT.